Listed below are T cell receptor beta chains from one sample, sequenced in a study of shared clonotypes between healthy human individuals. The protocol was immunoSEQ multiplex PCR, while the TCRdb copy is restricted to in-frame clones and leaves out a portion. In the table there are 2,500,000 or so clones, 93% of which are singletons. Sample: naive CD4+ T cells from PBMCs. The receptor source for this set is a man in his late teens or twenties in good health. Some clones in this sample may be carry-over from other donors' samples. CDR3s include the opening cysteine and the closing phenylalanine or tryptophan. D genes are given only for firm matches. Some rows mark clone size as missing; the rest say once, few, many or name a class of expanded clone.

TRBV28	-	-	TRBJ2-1	CASRPNRLNEQFF	TGTGCCAGCAGACCCAACAGGTTGAATGAGCAGTTCTTC
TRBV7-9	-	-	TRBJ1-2	CASTWQGREGYTF	TGTGCCAGCACGTGGCAGGGTCGTGAGGGCTACACCTTC
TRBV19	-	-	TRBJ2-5	CASSIARGQETQYF	TGTGCCAGTAGTATAGCCAGGGGACAAGAGACCCAGTACTTC
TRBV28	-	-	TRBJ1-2	CASSLGSGLYGYTF	TGTGCCAGCAGTTTAGGTTCGGGCCTCTATGGCTACACCTTC
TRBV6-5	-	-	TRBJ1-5	CASSLNSNQPQHF	TGTGCCAGCAGCCTTAATAGCAATCAGCCCCAGCATTTT
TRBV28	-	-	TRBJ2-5	CATLRGREETQYF	TGTGCCACCTTACGAGGCAGGGAAGAGACCCAGTACTTC
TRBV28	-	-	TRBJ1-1	CASSLSGPNTEAFF	TGTGCCAGCAGTTTATCCGGACCTAACACTGAAGCTTTCTTT
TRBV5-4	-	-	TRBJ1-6	CASTLLGDHNSPLHF	TGTGCCAGCACCCTCCTGGGGGACCATAATTCACCCCTCCACTTT
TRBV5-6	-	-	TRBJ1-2	CASSLGSINYGYTF	TGTGCCAGCAGCTTGGGGTCTATTAACTATGGCTACACCTTC
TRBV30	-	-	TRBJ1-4	CAWSKGGDNSKLFF	TGTGCCTGGAGTAAAGGGGGGGACAACTCAAAACTGTTTTTT
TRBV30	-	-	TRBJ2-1	CAWRTGVGEQFF	TGTGCCTGGAGGACCGGGGTGGGTGAGCAGTTCTTC
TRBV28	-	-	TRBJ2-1	CASIGIYNEQFF	TGTGCCAGCATTGGCATTTACAATGAGCAGTTCTTC
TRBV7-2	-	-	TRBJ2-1	CASSSPGDLSSRNEQFF	TGTGCCAGCAGCTCGCCGGGGGACTTATCATCGAGGAATGAGCAGTTCTTC
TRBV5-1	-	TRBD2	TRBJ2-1	CASSLGSSGRFNEQFF	TGCGCCAGCAGCTTGGGGTCTAGCGGGAGGTTCAATGAGCAGTTCTTC
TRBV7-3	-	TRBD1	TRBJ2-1	CASSASGQGNNEQFF	TGTGCCAGCAGCGCCTCGGGACAGGGTAACAATGAGCAGTTCTTC
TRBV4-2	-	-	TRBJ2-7	CASSQLGGQYF	TGTGCCAGCAGCCAACTGGGCGGGCAGTACTTC
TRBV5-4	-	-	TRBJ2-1	CASSSPLGWESSYNEQFF	TGTGCCAGCAGCTCCCCCTTGGGGTGGGAGAGCTCCTACAATGAGCAGTTCTTC
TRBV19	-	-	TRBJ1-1	CASRRGHMNTEAFF	TGTGCCAGTCGTCGGGGGCATATGAACACTGAAGCTTTCTTT
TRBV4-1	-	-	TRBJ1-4	CASSQAGGSGWQINEKLFF	TGCGCCAGCAGCCAAGCCGGCGGGTCGGGTTGGCAGATTAATGAAAAACTGTTTTTT
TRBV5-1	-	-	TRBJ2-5	CASSMGATYDQETQYF	TGCGCCAGCAGCATGGGGGCGACCTACGACCAAGAGACCCAGTACTTC
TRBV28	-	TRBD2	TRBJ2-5	CASSSLRASGSGETQYF	TGTGCCAGCAGTTCTCTGAGGGCAAGCGGGAGTGGTGAGACCCAGTACTTC
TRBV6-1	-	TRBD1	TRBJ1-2	CASSEVPGGNYGYTF	TGTGCCAGCAGTGAAGTGCCAGGGGGAAACTATGGCTACACCTTC
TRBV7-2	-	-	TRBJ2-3	CASSLVALTDTQYF	TGTGCCAGCAGCTTAGTAGCGCTCACAGATACGCAGTATTTT
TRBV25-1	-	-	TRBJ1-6	CASSVGSSYNSPLHF	TGTGCCAGCAGTGTAGGGAGCTCCTATAATTCACCCCTCCACTTT
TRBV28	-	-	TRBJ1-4	CASSQGGSNEKLFF	TGTGCCAGCAGTCAAGGGGGGTCTAATGAAAAACTGTTTTTT
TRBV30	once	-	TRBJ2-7	CAWSWDTTYEQYF	TGTGCCTGGAGCTGGGACACTACCTACGAGCAGTACTTC
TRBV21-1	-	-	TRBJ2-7	CASSKSLGGGQLDYEQYF	TGTGCCAGCAGCAAATCCCTAGGTGGCGGACAGCTGGACTACGAGCAGTACTTC
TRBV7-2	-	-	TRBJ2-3	CASSLVGTPYFGRTQYF	TGTGCCAGCAGCTTAGTAGGGACACCCTATTTTGGCCGTACGCAGTATTTT
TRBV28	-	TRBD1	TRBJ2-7	CATGTGGGLYEQYF	TGTGCCACGGGAACAGGGGGCGGGCTCTACGAGCAGTACTTC
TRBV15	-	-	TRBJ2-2	CATRRGTVTGELFF	TGTGCCACCCGACGAGGGACCGTCACCGGGGAGCTGTTTTTT
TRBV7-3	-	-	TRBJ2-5	CASSLNAGPQETQYF	TGTGCCAGCAGCTTAAACGCTGGGCCGCAAGAGACCCAGTACTTC
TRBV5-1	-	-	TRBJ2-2	CASSFTGLSTGELFF	TGCGCCAGCAGCTTTACGGGACTCAGCACCGGGGAGCTGTTTTTT
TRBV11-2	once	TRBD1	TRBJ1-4	CASRNRDREVRGLFF	TGTGCCAGCAGAAACCGGGACAGGGAAGTCCGAGGACTGTTTTTT
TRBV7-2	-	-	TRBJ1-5	CASSLVGTALSNQPQHF	TGTGCCAGCAGCTTAGTTGGTACAGCCCTAAGCAATCAGCCCCAGCATTTT
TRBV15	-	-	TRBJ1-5	CATSRDRTPPQHF	TGTGCCACCAGCAGAGATAGGACCCCACCCCAGCATTTT
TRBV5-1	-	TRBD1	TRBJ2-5	CASSRRGSRETQYF	TGCGCCAGCAGCCGCAGGGGGAGCCGGGAGACCCAGTACTTC
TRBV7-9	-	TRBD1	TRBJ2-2	CASSLGAGGDTGELFF	TGTGCCAGCAGCTTAGGGGCAGGGGGCGACACCGGGGAGCTGTTTTTT
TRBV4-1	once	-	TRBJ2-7	CASSQGVSSSYEQYF	TGCGCCAGCAGCCAAGGTGTGAGTTCCTCCTACGAGCAGTACTTC
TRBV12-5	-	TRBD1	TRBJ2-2	CASGRQGPNTGELFF	TGTGCTAGTGGTCGACAGGGCCCGAACACCGGGGAGCTGTTTTTT
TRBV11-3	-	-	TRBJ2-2	CASSAGQTNTGELFF	TGTGCCAGCAGCGCCGGACAGACGAACACCGGGGAGCTGTTTTTT
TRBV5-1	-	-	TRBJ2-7	CASSLRDDSYEQYF	TGCGCCAGCAGCTTGAGAGACGACTCCTACGAGCAGTACTTC
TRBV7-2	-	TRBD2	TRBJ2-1	CASSLTRLAGAPLRFF	TGTGCCAGCAGCTTAACGAGGCTAGCGGGTGCTCCACTAAGGTTCTTC
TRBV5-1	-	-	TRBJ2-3	CASSLFSTDTQYF	TGCGCCAGCAGCTTATTCAGCACAGATACGCAGTATTTT
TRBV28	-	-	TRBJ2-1	CASIRAGSYNEQFF	TGTGCCAGCATCAGGGCGGGGAGCTACAATGAGCAGTTCTTC
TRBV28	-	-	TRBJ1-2	CASSLVGMSYTF	TGTGCCAGCAGTTTAGTCGGGATGAGCTACACCTTC
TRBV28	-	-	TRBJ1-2	CASSFDTNYGYTF	TGTGCCAGCAGTTTTGACACAAACTATGGCTACACCTTC
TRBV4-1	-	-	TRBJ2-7	CASSQEVGTYEQYF	TGCGCCAGCAGCCAAGAGGTAGGGACCTACGAGCAGTACTTC